The next 3 T cell receptor beta chains were all read from a single sample in a study of cytomegalovirus exposure and HLA in healthy donors (dated by TCRdb to the late 2010s). Library creation used the immunoSEQ multiplex PCR assay. For the multiplex PCR, a mixture combining 60 forward primers for TCR Vbeta segments and 13 reverse primers for TCR Jbeta segments was used. TCRdb stores this immuneACCESS table with in-frame sequences only. Part of the clones is absent; in the studies checked, under half of the shortfall reflects unresolved V genes, and no reason is known for the rest. In all, the sample holds roughly 110,000 clones, and 81% of those were seen once. The ten most abundant clones make up more than 2% of the sample. The sample consisted of PBMCs. The source is a man between 25 and 39 years old in good health and CMV-seronegative.

The chain employs TRBV15 and TRBJ1-2; 8 bases map to TRBD1. Per the germline V gene, CDR1 is LNHNV and CDR2 is YYDKDF (reference sequence). This CDR3 comprises 15 residues. V shed 3 bases, J shed 4 bases, and the junction held 7 bases outside the gene matches. The CDR3 nucleotides are TGTGCCACCAGCAGGGGACAGGCCGACCCCTATGGCTACACCTTC. Protein: CATSRGQADPYGYTF.

The V gene is TRBV10-2, the J gene TRBJ2-7; TRBD2 matches 9 bases. Germline-derived CDR1 and CDR2 are WSHSY and SAAADI. J was trimmed by 6 bases and V by 5 bases; bases with no gene match: 11. CDR3 length: 15 amino acids. The CDR3 protein is CASSYSGRIGGEQYF. CDR3 coding DNA: TGCGCCAGCAGTTATAGCGGGAGAATTGGAGGCGAGCAGTACTTC.

CDR3 loop: CASSLGGDSPYEQYF. CDR3 nucleotides: TGTGCCAGCAGCTTGGGGGGGGACAGTCCCTACGAGCAGTACTTC. V gene TRBV5-4 combines with J gene TRBJ2-7; D is perhaps TRBD1 (7 bases). Looked up from germline, CDR1 is SGHNT and CDR2 is YYREEE (reference sequence). Deletions cut 0 bases from V and 2 bases from J, with 12 bases between. The CDR3 contains 15 residues.